One sample yielded the 27 T cell receptor beta chains listed below, sequenced in a study of identical twins. A single record per CDR3 protein comes from TCRdb applying MiXCR to the 5' RACE reads. The data show hundreds of thousands of distinct CDR3 sequences, roughly 8.6% seen once. This same sample was also part of a study on yellow fever vaccine responses in identical twins.

Sequenced sample: CD8+ T cells sorted from blood. The receptors come from a woman in her late teens or twenties in good health.

This rearrangement joins TRBV6-1 to TRBJ2-1; 13 bases fit TRBD2. Germline V CDR1 and CDR2: MNHNS, SASEGT. V trimming: 6 bases; J trimming: 7 bases; junction bases outside the gene matches: 6. CDR3 length equals 15 residues. CDR3 nucleotide sequence: TGTGCCAGCAGCCCACTAGCGGGGGGGCAGAATGAGCAGTTCTTC. As protein: CASSPLAGGQNEQFF.

V is TRBV7-9 and J is TRBJ2-5, with TRBD1 identical over 7 bases. Germline lookup yields CDR1 SEHNR and CDR2 FQNEAQ (reference sequence). V trimming: 5 bases; J trimming: 5 bases; junction bases outside the gene matches: 14. This CDR3 comprises 16 residues. CDR3 DNA: TGTGCCAGCAGCCCGCCCACAGGGGAAAGTGCGGAGACCCAGTACTTC. Translating it yields CASSPPTGESAETQYF. The complete variable domain, with remaining parts taken from reference TRBV7-9 and TRBJ2-5, reads DTGVSQNPRHKITKRGQNVTFRCDPISEHNRLYWYRQTLGQGPEFLTYFQNEAQLEKSRLLSDRFSAERPKGSFSTLEIQRTEQGDSAMYLCASSPPTGESAETQYFGPGTRLLVL.

This clonotype was counted between two and nine times. The genes are TRBV3-1 and TRBJ2-6, with D perhaps TRBD1 or TRBD2 (5 bases each). The CDR3 length is 19 residues. V was shortened by 1 base and J by 2 bases, with 18 bases between the two germline ends. In germline, CDR1 is LGHDT, CDR2 YNNKEL (reference sequence). The CDR3, as DNA: TGTGCCAGCAGCCAAGGGGGCCAGGAGGTATGGCCTGGGGCCAACGTCCTGACTTTC. Translated, it gives CASSQGGQEVWPGANVLTF.

A few counts support this clonotype. The rearrangement links TRBV5-4 to TRBJ2-2; 15 positions match TRBD2. Trimming removed 1 base from V and 1 base from J; junction bases left unmatched: 8. Per germline, CDR1 SGHNT and CDR2 YYREEE (reference sequence). The CDR3 spans 20 residues. The CDR3 sequence is CASSLPWTSGRAGNTGELFF. The CDR3 coding sequence is TGTGCCAGCAGCTTGCCCTGGACTAGCGGGAGGGCCGGGAACACCGGGGAGCTGTTTTTT.

This clonotype was seen only a few times. This chain links TRBV6-2 or TRBV6-3 with TRBJ2-1, with 11 bases fitting TRBD2. This CDR3 spans 17 amino acids. The germline V gene has CDR1 MNHEY and CDR2 SVGEGT. Trimming removed 4 bases from V and 4 bases from J; junction bases left unmatched: 9. CDR3 bases: TGTGCCAGCAGTTCCCCGGGACTAGCGGTGGAATACAATGAGCAGTTCTTC. It specifies CASSSPGLAVEYNEQFF.

This clonotype was observed a handful of times. The chain has TRBV7-9 and TRBJ2-1, with D tentatively TRBD1 or TRBD2 (5 bases each). The CDR3 length is 15 residues. Germline V gene data show CDR1 as SEHNR and CDR2 as FQNEAQ (reference sequence). V was trimmed by 5 bases and J by 2 bases, leaving 13 bases between them. CDR3 nucleotide sequence: TGTGCCAGCAGCCACAATTTGGGACCCTACAATGAGCAGTTCTTC. This gives the protein CASSHNLGPYNEQFF.

This clonotype has at least ten counts. This chain connects TRBV27 to TRBJ2-2; no reliable D call. The germline CDR1 and CDR2 sequences are MNHEY and SMNVEV (reference sequence). This CDR3 contains 14 residues. V was cut by 2 bases and J by 5 bases, with 9 bases left in between. The CDR3 is CASSLRDRTGELFF. CDR3 sequence (DNA): TGTGCCAGCAGTTTAAGAGATCGAACCGGGGAGCTGTTTTTT.

The chain couples TRBV9 to TRBJ2-1, with D perhaps being TRBD1 or TRBD2 (5 bases each). Trimming cost V 4 bases and J 4 bases, with 12 bases left between them. Germline-derived CDR1 and CDR2 are SGDLS and YYNGEE. CDR3 size: 14 residues. The CDR3 DNA sequence: TGTGCCAGCAGCCCCGGGACGCCGTACAATGAGCAGTTCTTC. It encodes CASSPGTPYNEQFF.

This clonotype was recorded many times. The V and J genes are TRBV6-2 or TRBV6-3 and TRBJ2-4; TRBD2 matches at 7 bases. Germline-derived CDR1 and CDR2 are MNHEY and SVGEGT. The CDR3 length is 18 residues. J gave up 0 bases and V 6 bases, and 14 bases lay outside the gene matches. CDR3 DNA: TGTGCCAGCAGCAACGATCGGGAGGCCTACCTAGCCAAAAACATTCAGTACTTC. This sequence encodes CASSNDREAYLAKNIQYF.

The chain uses TRBV5-1 and TRBJ1-2; the D is unclear. Germline V gene lookup returns CDR1 SGHRS and CDR2 YFSETQ. The CDR3 runs to 13 residues. With 1 base removed from V and 6 bases from J, the gap between germline ends came to 10 bases. The CDR3 is CASSLLGPDGYTF. Here the CDR3 DNA reads TGCGCCAGCAGCTTGTTAGGTCCAGATGGCTACACCTTC.

In this sample, this clonotype turned up many times. This rearrangement joins TRBV12-3 or TRBV12-4 to TRBJ2-1; unclear D gene. The CDR3 spans 13 residues. V was clipped by 6 bases and J by 9 bases, with 15 bases between them. The CDR3 region is CASSEVRSGEQFF. As DNA, the CDR3 is TGTGCCAGCAGCGAGGTCCGGTCGGGTGAGCAGTTCTTC.

This clonotype was observed at least ten times. The J gene is TRBJ2-7, the V gene TRBV5-1; weak D call: TRBD1 (5 bases). Germline lookup yields CDR1 SGHRS and CDR2 YFSETQ. The V end was cut by 6 bases, the J end by 0 bases, with 16 bases between. The CDR3 loop spans 15 amino acids. CDR3 sequence: CASTLASGSSYEQYF. In DNA, the CDR3 is TGCGCCAGCACCCTCGCGTCAGGGTCCTCCTACGAGCAGTACTTC.

The rearrangement joins TRBV25-1 to TRBJ2-1; D is unresolved. The CDR3 is 10 residues long. CDR1 is MGHDK and CDR2 is SYGVNS in the germline V gene. The V and J ends lost 8 bases and 10 bases respectively, with 9 bases between them. CDR3: CASAHREQFF. In DNA, the CDR3 is TGTGCCAGCGCTCACCGAGAGCAGTTCTTC.

The sample holds many counts of this clonotype. The chain employs TRBV6-5 and TRBJ2-5; D gene uncertain. Germline-derived CDR1 and CDR2 are MNHEY and SVGAGI. V was cut by 0 bases and J by 4 bases, with 9 bases left in between. There are 14 residues in the CDR3. CDR3 in amino acids: CASSYSIWGETQYF. As DNA, the CDR3 is TGTGCCAGCAGTTACTCGATCTGGGGAGAGACCCAGTACTTC.

A few counts support this clonotype. This CDR3 reads CASSTRLDSRDSSYEQYF. CDR3 nucleotide sequence: TGTGCCAGCAGTACACGGCTGGATTCCCGAGATAGCTCCTACGAGCAGTACTTC. This sequence joins TRBV6-2 or TRBV6-3 and TRBJ2-7, with D uncertain. There are 18 residues in the CDR3. Trimming removed 5 bases at V and 0 bases at J, with 23 bases between. CDR1 and CDR2 (germline): MNHEY, SVGEGT.

This clonotype occurred a few times. The V gene is TRBV29-1, the J gene TRBJ2-2, with TRBD1 identical over 10 bases. The V segment lost 2 bases and the J segment 9 bases; nucleotides outside the gene matches: 6. The CDR3 extends over 14 amino acids. The germline gives CDR1 SQVTM, CDR2 ANQGSEA. CDR3 DNA: TGCAGCGTTGAATTGGCGACAGGGGGCCGGGAGCTGTTTTTT. Translation gives CSVELATGGRELFF.

The genes are TRBV4-3 and TRBJ2-7, with D tentatively TRBD2 (6 bases). The CDR3 is 15 residues long. CDR1 and CDR2 from the germline V gene are LGHNA and YSLEER. V lost 0 bases to trimming and J lost 2 bases, with 11 bases between them. Written as DNA, the CDR3 is TGCGCCAGCAGCCAAGATAGTTCGGGGGCCTACGAGCAGTACTTC. Translating gives CASSQDSSGAYEQYF.

To note about this clonotype: A much bigger clone sits one base away, suggesting this may be a read error. The rearrangement uses TRBV4-1 and TRBJ2-7; D possibly corresponds to TRBD2 (6 bases). Looked up from germline, CDR1 is MGHRA and CDR2 is YSYEKL. This CDR3 comprises 15 residues. The CDR3 DNA reads as TGCCCCAGCAGCCAAGCGCCCGGGGGCTCCTACGAGCAGTACTTC. This gives the protein CPSSQAPGGSYEQYF.

In its sample, this clonotype was seen many times. The chain carries TRBV11-2 and TRBJ2-2, with 10 bases fitting TRBD2. Per germline, CDR1 SGHAT and CDR2 FQNNGV. J gave up 4 bases and V 3 bases, and 20 bases lay outside the gene matches. The CDR3 consists of 21 residues. The CDR3 reads CASSLPLGTSEQPGFTGELFF. CDR3 coding DNA: TGTGCCAGCAGCTTGCCACTCGGGACTAGCGAACAACCCGGGTTCACCGGGGAGCTGTTTTTT.

Here the CDR3 reads CASRHIQGSSYEQYF. In DNA form, the CDR3 reads TGTGCCAGTAGACACATACAGGGGAGCTCCTACGAGCAGTACTTC. The chain employs TRBV19 and TRBJ2-7; 7 bases match TRBD1. The trim removed 6 bases at V and 0 bases at J, leaving 8 bases unmatched. CDR3 length: 15 residues. Per the germline V gene, CDR1 is LNHDA and CDR2 is SQIVND (reference sequence). Combining the CDR3 with reference TRBV19 and TRBJ2-7 gives the whole variable domain DGGITQSPKYLFRKEGQNVTLSCEQNLNHDAMYWYRQDPGQGLRLIYYSQIVNDFQKGDIAEGYSVSREKKESFPLTVTSAQKNPTAFYLCASRHIQGSSYEQYFGPGTRLTVT.

This clonotype was detected a few times. This sequence joins TRBV7-6 and TRBJ2-1; D not certain. Trimming left V 5 bases short and J 3 bases short, with 11 bases between. This CDR3 contains 14 residues. Germline V lookup: CDR1 SGHVS, CDR2 FNYEAQ. This CDR3 is CASSIEQFYNEQFF. For the CDR3, the DNA is TGTGCCAGCAGCATCGAACAGTTCTACAATGAGCAGTTCTTC.

This sequence joins TRBV2 and TRBJ2-1; no clear D gene. In germline, CDR1 is SNHLY, CDR2 FYNNEI. Trimming removed 0 bases from V and 1 base from J, with 10 bases in between. CDR3 size: 16 residues. The CDR3 spells CASSEAYSASYNEQFF. In DNA form, the CDR3 reads TGTGCCAGCAGTGAAGCGTACAGCGCATCCTACAATGAGCAGTTCTTC.

This clonotype was picked up a small number of times. CDR3 in DNA: TGTGCCAGCAGCTCCAGGGTAAACACCGGGGAGCTGTTTTTT. The encoded protein is CASSSRVNTGELFF. The chain is built from TRBV11-3 and TRBJ2-2; D perhaps matches TRBD1 (5 bases). The germline V gene encodes CDR1 SGHNT and CDR2 YENEEA. The V gene lost 4 bases and the J gene lost 2 bases, with 8 bases spanning the gap. The CDR3 is made up of 14 amino acids.

This sequence joins TRBV20-1 and TRBJ2-7; either TRBD1 or TRBD2 may fit D (5 bases each). The CDR3 spans 15 residues. Between the trimmed V and J ends, which lost 5 bases and 4 bases, there was a span of 21 bases. The germline gives CDR1 DFQATT, CDR2 SNEGSKA (reference sequence). In nucleotides, the CDR3 is TGCAGTGCTTCCGGGGCTACATTTATCGGGTACGAGCAGTACTTC. The encoded protein is CSASGATFIGYEQYF.

J is TRBJ2-6 and V is TRBV12-3 or TRBV12-4; no definite D call. This CDR3 has 15 residues. Trimming took 7 bases from V and 0 from J, leaving 10 bases between them. This CDR3 is CASTISASGANVLTF. The CDR3 DNA sequence: TGTGCCAGCACCATCAGTGCCTCTGGGGCCAACGTCCTGACTTTC.

This clonotype has ten or more counts. This rearrangement joins TRBV6-2 or TRBV6-3 to TRBJ2-3, with unresolved D. The CDR3 spans 11 residues. Germline V gene lookup returns CDR1 MNHEY and CDR2 SVGEGT. V was trimmed by 2 bases and J by 7 bases, leaving 4 bases between them. The DNA of the CDR3 is TGTGCCAGCAGTTACGGGAATACGCAGTATTTT. It codes for CASSYGNTQYF.

This clonotype was detected a few times. CDR3 in amino acids: CSAREYRTHSPLHF. In nucleotides, the CDR3 is TGCAGTGCTAGAGAATACAGAACCCATTCACCCCTCCACTTT. The chain has TRBV20-1 and TRBJ1-6; D unresolved. The CDR3 extends over 14 amino acids. V lost 0 bases and J lost 8, with 11 bases in between. The germline CDR1 and CDR2 sequences are DFQATT and SNEGSKA (reference sequence).